This TCR beta chain was profiled in a study of blood T cell repertoires in COVID-19. Trimming took off 5 bases at V and 0 bases at J, with 6 bases between the two ends. Germline loops: CDR1 SQVTM, CDR2 ANQGSEA. This CDR3 contains 12 residues. Original processing methods: By means of reference gene primer amplification, nucleated cell counts were estimated. TCRdb keeps only in-frame clones here, not all; method: immunoSEQ multiplex PCR. The DNA was the basis for D and trimming; V, J and clone size are from that table. The sample records approximately 190,000 clones, around four fifths being singletons.

Input material: peripheral blood. The receptor comes from a man aged 25 to 40 with active or convalescent COVID-19. The rearrangement links TRBV29-1 to TRBJ2-3; no clear D. The CDR3 here is CSVRVSTDTQYF. CDR3 bases: TGCAGCGTTCGAGTTAGCACAGATACGCAGTATTTT.